This T cell receptor beta chain derives from a study of blood T cell repertoires in COVID-19. Study at large: The United States, Italy and Spain supplied acute and convalescent COVID-19 samples. In each case, the material was cDNA or gDNA derived from T cells, B-cell-depleted T cells, or PBMCs.

Trimming took off 5 bases at V and 9 bases at J, with 11 bases between the two ends. Germline lookup yields CDR1 MDHEN and CDR2 SYDVKM. This CDR3 contains 12 residues. Some clones are missing from TCRdb's copy, which holds only in-frame ones; the method was immunoSEQ multiplex PCR. The table has under 200,000 clones, 80% to 90% seen once. This chain uses TRBV28 with TRBJ2-1; D remains unclear. This sequence originates from a woman in her sixties or seventies with COVID-19, enrolled during active disease. Sequencing input: peripheral blood. CDR3 region: CASSVSTSEQFF. In DNA, the CDR3 is TGTGCCAGCAGTGTCTCAACCAGTGAGCAGTTCTTC.